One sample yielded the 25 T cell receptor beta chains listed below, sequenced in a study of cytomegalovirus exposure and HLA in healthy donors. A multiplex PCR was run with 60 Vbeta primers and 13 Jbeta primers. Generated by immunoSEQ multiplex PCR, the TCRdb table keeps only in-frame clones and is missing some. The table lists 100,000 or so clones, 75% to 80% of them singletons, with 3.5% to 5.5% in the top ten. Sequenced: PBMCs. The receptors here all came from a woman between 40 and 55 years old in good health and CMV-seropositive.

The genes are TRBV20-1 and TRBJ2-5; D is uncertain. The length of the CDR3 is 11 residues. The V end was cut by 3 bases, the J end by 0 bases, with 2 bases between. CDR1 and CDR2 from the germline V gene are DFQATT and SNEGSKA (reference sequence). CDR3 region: CSASNQETQYF. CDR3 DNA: TGCAGTGCTAGCAACCAAGAGACCCAGTACTTC.

The chain's CDR3 is CASSREVAYNEQFF. Here the CDR3 DNA reads TGTGCCAGCAGCCGGGAGGTTGCCTACAATGAGCAGTTCTTC. This sequence joins TRBV5-6 and TRBJ2-1; 7 bases agree with TRBD2. Germline CDR1 and CDR2: SGHDT and YYEEEE. With 4 bases clipped from V and 2 bases from J, the junction kept 3 bases outside the gene matches. This CDR3 contains 14 residues. Supplemented by reference TRBV5-6 and TRBJ2-1, the full variable domain reads DAGVTQSPTHLIKTRGQQVTLRCSPKSGHDTVSWYQQALGQGPQFIFQYYEEEERQRGNFPDRFSGHQFPNYSSELNVNALLLGDSALYLCASSREVAYNEQFFGPGTRLTVL.

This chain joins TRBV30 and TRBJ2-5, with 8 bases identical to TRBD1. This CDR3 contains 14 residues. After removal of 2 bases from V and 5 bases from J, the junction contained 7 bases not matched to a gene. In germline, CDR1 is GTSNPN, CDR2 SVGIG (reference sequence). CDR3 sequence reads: CAWSPLTGVETQYF. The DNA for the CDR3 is TGTGCCTGGAGTCCATTGACAGGGGTGGAGACCCAGTACTTC.

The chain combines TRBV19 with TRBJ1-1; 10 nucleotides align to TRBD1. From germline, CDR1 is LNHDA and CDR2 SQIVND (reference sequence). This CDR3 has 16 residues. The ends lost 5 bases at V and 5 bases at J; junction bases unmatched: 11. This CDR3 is CASSGSTGGARTEAFF. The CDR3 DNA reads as TGTGCCAGTAGTGGATCGACAGGGGGCGCCCGGACTGAAGCTTTCTTT.

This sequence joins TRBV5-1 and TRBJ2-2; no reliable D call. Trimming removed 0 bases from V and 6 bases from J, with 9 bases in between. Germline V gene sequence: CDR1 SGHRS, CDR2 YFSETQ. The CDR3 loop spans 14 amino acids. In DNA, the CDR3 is TGCGCCAGCAGCTTGGGAGGAATCTCCGGGGAGCTGTTTTTT. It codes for CASSLGGISGELFF.

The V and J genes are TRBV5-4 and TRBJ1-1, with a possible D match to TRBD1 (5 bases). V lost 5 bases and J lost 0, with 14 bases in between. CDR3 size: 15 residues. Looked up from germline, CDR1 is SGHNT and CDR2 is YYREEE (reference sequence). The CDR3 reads CASRRAGSMNTEAFF. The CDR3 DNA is TGTGCCAGCAGGCGCGCAGGGTCTATGAACACTGAAGCTTTCTTT.

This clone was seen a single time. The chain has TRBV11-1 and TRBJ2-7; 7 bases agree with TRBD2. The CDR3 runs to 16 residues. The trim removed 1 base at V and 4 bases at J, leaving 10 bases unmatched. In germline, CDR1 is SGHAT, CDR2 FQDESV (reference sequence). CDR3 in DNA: TGTGCCAGCAGCTTAGATGGACGGACTAGGCTTTACGAGCAGTACTTC. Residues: CASSLDGRTRLYEQYF.

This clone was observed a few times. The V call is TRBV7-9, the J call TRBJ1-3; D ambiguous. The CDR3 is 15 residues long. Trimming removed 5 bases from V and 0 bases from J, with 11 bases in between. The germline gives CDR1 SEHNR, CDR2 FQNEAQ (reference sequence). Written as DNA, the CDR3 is TGTGCCAGCAGCCTCGGACTGAACTCTGGAAACACCATATATTTT. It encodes CASSLGLNSGNTIYF.

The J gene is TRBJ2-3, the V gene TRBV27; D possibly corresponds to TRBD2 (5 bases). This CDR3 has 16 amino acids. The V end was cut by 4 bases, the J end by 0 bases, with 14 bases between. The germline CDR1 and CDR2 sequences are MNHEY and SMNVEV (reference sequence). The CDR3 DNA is TGTGCCAGCAGTTCTTTAGGAGGCGGGAGCACAGATACGCAGTATTTT. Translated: CASSSLGGGSTDTQYF.

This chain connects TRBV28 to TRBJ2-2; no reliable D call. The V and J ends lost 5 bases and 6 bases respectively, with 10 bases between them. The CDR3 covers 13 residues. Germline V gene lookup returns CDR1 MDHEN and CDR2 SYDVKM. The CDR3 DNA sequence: TGTGCCAGCAGTGCTCTAGTCCCCGGGGAGCTGTTTTTT. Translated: CASSALVPGELFF. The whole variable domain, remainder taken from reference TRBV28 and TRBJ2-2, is DVKVTQSSRYLVKRTGEKVFLECVQDMDHENMFWYRQDPGLGLRLIYFSYDVKMKEKGDIPEGYSVSREKKERFSLILESASTNQTSMYLCASSALVPGELFFGEGSRLTVL.

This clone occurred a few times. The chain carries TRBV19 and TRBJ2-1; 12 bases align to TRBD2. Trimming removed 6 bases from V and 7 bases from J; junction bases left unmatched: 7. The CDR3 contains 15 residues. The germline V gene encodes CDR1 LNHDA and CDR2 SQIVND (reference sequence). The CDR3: CASRPTSGSGNEQFF. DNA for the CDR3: TGTGCCAGTAGACCGACTAGCGGGAGTGGTAATGAGCAGTTCTTC. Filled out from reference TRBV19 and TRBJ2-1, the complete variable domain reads DGGITQSPKYLFRKEGQNVTLSCEQNLNHDAMYWYRQDPGQGLRLIYYSQIVNDFQKGDIAEGYSVSREKKESFPLTVTSAQKNPTAFYLCASRPTSGSGNEQFFGPGTRLTVL.

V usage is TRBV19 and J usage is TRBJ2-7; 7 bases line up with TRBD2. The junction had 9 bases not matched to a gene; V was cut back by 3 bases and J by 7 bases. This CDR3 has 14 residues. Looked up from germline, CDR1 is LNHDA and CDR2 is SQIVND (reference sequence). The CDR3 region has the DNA TGTGCCAGTAGTATGACTGGGGGGGTTGGAGAGCAGTACTTC. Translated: CASSMTGGVGEQYF.

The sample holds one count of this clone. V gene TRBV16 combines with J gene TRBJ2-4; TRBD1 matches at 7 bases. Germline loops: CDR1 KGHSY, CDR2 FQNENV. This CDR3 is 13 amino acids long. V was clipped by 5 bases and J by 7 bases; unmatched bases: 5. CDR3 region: CASSTDRWNIQYF. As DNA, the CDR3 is TGTGCCAGCAGCACGGACAGGTGGAACATTCAGTACTTC.

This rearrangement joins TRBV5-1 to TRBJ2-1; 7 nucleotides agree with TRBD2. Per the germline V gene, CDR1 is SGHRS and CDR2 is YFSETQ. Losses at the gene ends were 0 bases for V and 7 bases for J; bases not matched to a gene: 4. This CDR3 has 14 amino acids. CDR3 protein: CASSLGGSTNEQFF. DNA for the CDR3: TGCGCCAGCAGCTTGGGCGGGAGTACGAATGAGCAGTTCTTC.

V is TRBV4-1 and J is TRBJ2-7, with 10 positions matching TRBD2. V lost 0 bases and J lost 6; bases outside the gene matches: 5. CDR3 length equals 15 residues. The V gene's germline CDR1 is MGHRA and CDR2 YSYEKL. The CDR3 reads CASSQDPLAGVEQYF. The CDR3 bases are TGCGCCAGCAGCCAAGATCCCCTAGCGGGAGTCGAGCAGTACTTC.

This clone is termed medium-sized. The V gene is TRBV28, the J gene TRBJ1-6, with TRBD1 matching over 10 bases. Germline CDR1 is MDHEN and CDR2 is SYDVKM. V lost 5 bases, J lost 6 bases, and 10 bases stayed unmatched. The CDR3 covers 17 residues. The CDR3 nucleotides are TGTGCCAGCAGTACCTATCGACAGGGGGCGCTTAATTCACCCCTCCACTTT. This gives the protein CASSTYRQGALNSPLHF. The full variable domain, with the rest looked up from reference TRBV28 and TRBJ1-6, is DVKVTQSSRYLVKRTGEKVFLECVQDMDHENMFWYRQDPGLGLRLIYFSYDVKMKEKGDIPEGYSVSREKKERFSLILESASTNQTSMYLCASSTYRQGALNSPLHFGNGTRLTVT.

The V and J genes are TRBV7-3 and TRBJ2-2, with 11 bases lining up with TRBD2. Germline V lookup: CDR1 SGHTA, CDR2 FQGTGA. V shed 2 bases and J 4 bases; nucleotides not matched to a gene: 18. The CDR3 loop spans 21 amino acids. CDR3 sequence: CASSLFTGSVVAGGSTGELFF. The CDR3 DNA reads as TGTGCCAGCAGCTTATTTACCGGCTCGGTAGTAGCGGGAGGGAGCACCGGGGAGCTGTTTTTT. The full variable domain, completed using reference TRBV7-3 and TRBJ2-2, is GAGVSQTPSNKVTEKGKYVELRCDPISGHTALYWYRQSLGQGPEFLIYFQGTGAADDSGLPNDRFFAVRPEGSVSTLKIQRTERGDSAVYLCASSLFTGSVVAGGSTGELFFGEGSRLTVL.

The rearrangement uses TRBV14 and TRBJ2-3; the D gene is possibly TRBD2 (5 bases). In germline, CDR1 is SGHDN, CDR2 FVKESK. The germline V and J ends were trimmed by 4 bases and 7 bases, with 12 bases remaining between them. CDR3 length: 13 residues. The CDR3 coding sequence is TGTGCCAGCAGCCCCTTCGACGGGAATACGCAGTATTTT. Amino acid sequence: CASSPFDGNTQYF.

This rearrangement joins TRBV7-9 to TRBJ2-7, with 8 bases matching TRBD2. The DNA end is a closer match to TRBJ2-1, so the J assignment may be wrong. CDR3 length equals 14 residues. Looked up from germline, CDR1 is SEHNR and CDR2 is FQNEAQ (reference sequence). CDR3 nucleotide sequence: TGTGCCAGCAGCTTAAGTGGACTAGCAGATGAGCAGTTCTTC. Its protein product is CASSLSGLADEQFF.

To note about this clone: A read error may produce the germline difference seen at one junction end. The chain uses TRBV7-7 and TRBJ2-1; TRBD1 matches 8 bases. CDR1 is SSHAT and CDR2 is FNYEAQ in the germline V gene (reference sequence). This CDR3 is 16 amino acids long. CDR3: CASSLGTGVFNNEQFF. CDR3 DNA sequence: TGTGCTAGCAGCTTAGGGACAGGCGTCTTCAACAATGAGCAGTTCTTC. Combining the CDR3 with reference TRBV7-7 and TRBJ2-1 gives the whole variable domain GAGVSQSPRYKVTKRGQDVTLRCDPISSHATLYWYQQALGQGPEFLTYFNYEAQPDKSGLPSDRFSAERPEGSISTLTIQRTEQRDSAMYRCASSLGTGVFNNEQFFGPGTRLTVL.

CDR3 region: CASSSLTGAGSDYGYTF. The CDR3 region has the DNA TGTGCCAGCAGCTCATTGACAGGGGCCGGGTCGGACTATGGCTACACCTTC. The gene calls are TRBV7-9 and TRBJ1-2; TRBD1 aligns across 8 bases. The germline V gene has CDR1 SEHNR and CDR2 FQNEAQ (reference sequence). Trimming took 4 bases from V and 3 from J; bases not matched to a gene: 13. The CDR3 length is 17 residues.

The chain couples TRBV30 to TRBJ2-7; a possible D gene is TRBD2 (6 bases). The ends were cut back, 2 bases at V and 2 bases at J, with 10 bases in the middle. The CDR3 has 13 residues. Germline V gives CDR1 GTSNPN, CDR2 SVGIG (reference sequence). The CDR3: CAWSPGLTYEQYF. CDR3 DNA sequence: TGTGCCTGGAGTCCGGGACTGACCTACGAGCAGTACTTC.

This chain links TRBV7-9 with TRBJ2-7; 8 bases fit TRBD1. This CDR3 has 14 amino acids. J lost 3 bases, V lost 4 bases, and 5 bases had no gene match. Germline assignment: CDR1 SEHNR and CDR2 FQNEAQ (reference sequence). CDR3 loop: CASSSDREYYEQYF. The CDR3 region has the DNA TGTGCCAGCAGCTCGGACAGGGAATACTACGAGCAGTACTTC. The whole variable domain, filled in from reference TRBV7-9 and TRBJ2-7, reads DTGVSQNPRHKITKRGQNVTFRCDPISEHNRLYWYRQTLGQGPEFLTYFQNEAQLEKSRLLSDRFSAERPKGSFSTLEIQRTEQGDSAMYLCASSSDREYYEQYFGPGTRLTVT.

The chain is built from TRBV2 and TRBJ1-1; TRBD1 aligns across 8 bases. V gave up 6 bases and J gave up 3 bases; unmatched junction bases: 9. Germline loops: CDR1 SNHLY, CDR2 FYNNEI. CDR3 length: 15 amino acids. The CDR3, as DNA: TGTGCCAGCAGCCTTAGCGGACAGGGACACACTGAAGCTTTCTTT. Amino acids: CASSLSGQGHTEAFF.

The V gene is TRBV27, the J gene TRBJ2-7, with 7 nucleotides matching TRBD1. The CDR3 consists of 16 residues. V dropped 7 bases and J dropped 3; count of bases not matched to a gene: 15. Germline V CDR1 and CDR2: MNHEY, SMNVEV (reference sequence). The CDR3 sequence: CASTPLGAGGFYEQYF. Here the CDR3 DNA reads TGTGCCAGCACCCCCCTCGGGGCAGGGGGTTTCTACGAGCAGTACTTC.